Below, 10 T cell receptor beta chains from the same sample are listed, as sequenced in a study of T cells in Graves' hyperthyroidism and ophthalmopathy. Amplification targeted TCR beta CDR3 regions from RNA transcripts. An initial round of RT-PCR targeting the TCR CDR3 relied on the HTBI primer set. Using its own MiXCR run on the multiplex PCR reads, TCRdb lists one record per CDR3 protein. The sample contains about 380,000 distinct CDR3 sequences, less than 20% of which appear only once. The sample consisted of blood. All receptors derive from a man younger than 30 with Graves' ophthalmopathy.

To note about this clonotype: A read error may be the cause here, since a much bigger clone is one base away. The rearrangement uses TRBV28 and TRBJ1-6, with 9 bases identical to TRBD1. Germline V gene lookup returns CDR1 MDHEN and CDR2 SYDVKM. The CDR3 sequence is 17 residues long. CDR3 coding DNA: TGTGCCAGCAGTATACGGGACAGGGTTCTGGAACGATCACCCCCCCACTTT. It codes for CASSIRDRVLERSPPHF.

This clonotype was seen many times. V gene TRBV20-1 combines with J gene TRBJ2-3; D uncertain. The V and J ends lost 0 bases and 0 bases respectively, with 7 bases between them. Germline V CDR1 and CDR2: DFQATT, SNEGSKA (reference sequence). The CDR3 has 14 residues. CDR3 nucleotide sequence: TGCAGTGCTAGAGATTTCGGGAGCACAGATACGCAGTATTTT. This sequence encodes CSARDFGSTDTQYF.

This clonotype was counted a few times. The chain is built from TRBV5-1 and TRBJ2-1; 7 positions agree with TRBD1. The CDR3 extends over 14 amino acids. J lost 7 bases, V lost 1 base, and 5 bases had no gene match. Germline CDR1 and CDR2: SGHRS and YFSETQ. For the CDR3, the DNA is TGCGCCAGCAGCTTGTTGGGACAGAGAAATGAGCAGTTCTTC. This codes for CASSLLGQRNEQFF.

This clonotype was counted many times. The rearrangement joins TRBV20-1 to TRBJ1-5; perhaps TRBD1 as D (5 bases). V dropped 0 bases and J dropped 7 bases, with 10 bases sitting between them. The CDR3 is 13 residues long. Per germline, CDR1 DFQATT and CDR2 SNEGSKA (reference sequence). CDR3 protein: CSARDWGDQPQHF. CDR3 DNA: TGCAGTGCTAGAGATTGGGGGGACCAGCCCCAGCATTTT.

This clonotype was counted many times. The V gene is TRBV27, the J gene TRBJ1-2; D might be TRBD1 (5 bases). Germline V gene lookup returns CDR1 MNHEY and CDR2 SMNVEV (reference sequence). Trimming pared 7 bases from V and 2 bases from J, leaving 17 bases between. The CDR3 covers 15 residues. For the CDR3, the DNA is TGTGCCAGCACCACATTGTCGGGGGTGAACTATGGCTACACCTTC. Amino acid sequence: CASTTLSGVNYGYTF.

The gene calls are TRBV5-4 and TRBJ2-1, with D possibly TRBD2 on 5 matching bases. CDR1 is SGHNT and CDR2 is YYREEE in the germline V gene (reference sequence). V was cut by 0 bases and J by 7 bases, with 8 bases left in between. CDR3 length equals 13 residues. The CDR3 nucleotides read TGTGCCAGCAGCTTGGCCCCGGGAAATGAGCAGTTCTTC. Translating gives CASSLAPGNEQFF.

This clonotype was found many times. This chain uses TRBV11-3 with TRBJ2-2, with D perhaps given as TRBD1 or TRBD2 (6 bases each). Germline CDR1 reads SGHNT; CDR2 reads YENEEA. This CDR3 spans 15 amino acids. Trimming took off 5 bases at V and 2 bases at J, with 12 bases between the two ends. CDR3 sequence: CASSNRAGNTGELFF. The CDR3 coding sequence is TGTGCCAGCAGCAACAGGGCGGGAAACACCGGGGAGCTGTTTTTT.

This clonotype was seen at least ten times. The chain couples TRBV12-3 or TRBV12-4 to TRBJ2-3; 8 positions agree with TRBD1. V shed 6 bases and J 5 bases; nucleotides not matched to a gene: 4. The CDR3 covers 13 residues. CDR3 coding DNA: TGTGCCAGCAGGAAGGACAGGGTAGATACGCAGTATTTT. Protein product: CASRKDRVDTQYF.

This clonotype was seen only a few times. The CDR3 loop is CASTLEGSYNSPLHF. CDR3 nucleotides: TGTGCCAGCACCTTGGAGGGCTCCTATAATTCACCCCTCCACTTT. V usage is TRBV2 and J usage is TRBJ1-6; D is undetermined. The CDR3 runs to 15 residues. Germline values: CDR1 SNHLY, CDR2 FYNNEI. V was clipped by 7 bases and J by 0 bases, with 10 bases between them.

At least ten counts were recorded for this clonotype. The J gene is TRBJ2-1, the V gene TRBV24-1, with 7 bases identical to TRBD1. The germline V gene encodes CDR1 KGHDR and CDR2 SFDVKD. J gave up 4 bases and V 4 bases, and 3 bases lay outside the gene matches. This CDR3 contains 14 residues. CDR3 sequence: CATSEQGSYNEQFF. The CDR3 region has the DNA TGTGCCACCAGTGAACAGGGGTCTTACAATGAGCAGTTCTTC.